The next 30 T cell receptor beta chains were all read from a single sample in a study of beta chain features in type 1 diabetes. Investigators reverse transcribed all isolated RNA, so they sequenced expressed TCRB transcripts. Measured with immunoSEQ multiplex PCR; TCRdb has only the in-frame clones, and not every one. The sample lists about 200,000 clones, roughly 11% seen once, with less than 1.5% in the top ten. Sequenced material: central memory CD4+ T cells from blood. The receptors were gathered from a man aged 18 to 35 in good health.

This clone was counted between two and nine times. The CDR3 sequence: CASSQTPGLYTF. The CDR3 DNA sequence: TGTGCCAGCAGCCAAACCCCAGGGCTCTACACCTTC. V gene TRBV14 combines with J gene TRBJ1-2; tentatively, D is TRBD1 (5 bases). Germline-derived CDR1 and CDR2 are SGHDN and FVKESK. The V end lost 2 bases, the J end lost 10 bases, and 11 bases lay between the germline ends. The CDR3 contains 12 residues.

V gene TRBV18 combines with J gene TRBJ2-5; no clear D gene. The CDR3 length is 13 residues. Germline V gene data show CDR1 as KGHSH and CDR2 as LQKENI. Trimming removed 8 bases at V and 2 bases at J, with 12 bases between. The CDR3 coding sequence is TGTGCCAGCCTACTTCGGCAGCAAGAGACCCAGTACTTC. Its protein product is CASLLRQQETQYF.

This clone was counted between two and nine times. The chain employs TRBV2 and TRBJ2-1; D unclear. CDR1 SNHLY and CDR2 FYNNEI come from the germline V gene. Trimming shortened V by 1 base and J by 7 bases, and 11 bases separated the two germline ends. The CDR3 totals 14 residues. Here the CDR3 DNA reads TGTGCCAGCAGTGAAGTGCCCTGGGCAAATGAGCAGTTCTTC. This translates into CASSEVPWANEQFF.

This clone was seen a handful of times. CDR3 coding DNA: TGTGCCAGCAGTTCCACTTGGGGGACTAGCGGGAAGTGGCAGTTCTTC. Translating gives CASSSTWGTSGKWQFF. The chain combines TRBV6-5 with TRBJ2-1; 13 nucleotides agree with TRBD2. V shed 4 bases, J shed 12 bases, and the junction held 12 bases outside the gene matches. Germline V lookup: CDR1 MNHEY, CDR2 SVGAGI. The CDR3 has 16 residues.

In this sample, this clone turned up a few times. The chain uses TRBV6-6 and TRBJ2-7; 12 bases match TRBD2. The J segment lost 7 bases and the V segment lost 0 bases, leaving 4 bases of the junction unmatched. This CDR3 is 15 amino acids long. CDR1 and CDR2 (germline): MNHNY, SVGAGI (reference sequence). The CDR3 DNA follows: TGTGCCAGCAGTTACTCGCTAGCGGGAGGGCAAGAGCAGTACTTC. Its translation is CASSYSLAGGQEQYF.

This clone came up a few times. This chain links TRBV7-2 with TRBJ2-1, with D unclear. Germline CDR1 is SGHTA and CDR2 is FQGNSA. The ends were cut back, 5 bases at V and 0 bases at J, with 11 bases in the middle. The CDR3 contains 15 residues. DNA of the CDR3: TGTGCCAGCAGCACGCAGGCCGCCTCCTACAATGAGCAGTTCTTC. Its translation is CASSTQAASYNEQFF.

This chain connects TRBV5-1 to TRBJ2-2; D gene uncertain. This CDR3 is built from 15 residues. V was shortened by 0 bases and J by 4 bases, with 10 bases between the two germline ends. Germline values: CDR1 SGHRS, CDR2 YFSETQ. In DNA, the CDR3 is TGCGCCAGCAGCTTGGTTCCAGGCGTCACCGGGGAGCTGTTTTTT. It yields the protein CASSLVPGVTGELFF.

This clone was observed a few times. The V and J genes are TRBV2 and TRBJ2-5; D is unclear. Germline CDR1 reads SNHLY; CDR2 reads FYNNEI. The CDR3 extends over 12 amino acids. V lost 7 bases, J lost 3 bases, and 9 bases lay in between. The CDR3 here is CASNRQEETQYF. The CDR3, as DNA: TGTGCCAGCAACCGGCAGGAAGAGACCCAGTACTTC.

Only a few counts were recorded for this clone. The same CDR3 can be traced to other DNA sequences in this sample. This sequence joins TRBV7-2 and TRBJ2-3, with unresolved D. Trimming shortened V by 5 bases and J by 0 bases, and 3 bases separated the two germline ends. The germline V gene encodes CDR1 SGHTA and CDR2 FQGNSA. CDR3 length equals 12 residues. DNA of the CDR3: TGTGCCAGCAGCACTAGCACAGATACGCAGTATTTT. Its translation is CASSTSTDTQYF.

This clone was counted only a few times. V and J are TRBV29-1 and TRBJ2-3; tentative D call: TRBD2 (6 bases). Germline V gene data show CDR1 as SQVTM and CDR2 as ANQGSEA. The CDR3 contains 13 residues. With 7 bases removed from V and 1 base from J, the gap between germline ends came to 12 bases. CDR3 sequence: CSARPGGTDTQYF. In DNA form, the CDR3 reads TGCAGCGCTCGTCCGGGAGGCACAGATACGCAGTATTTT.

The rearrangement uses TRBV7-2 and TRBJ1-1, with TRBD1 matching over 9 bases. This CDR3 is 15 amino acids long. Germline values: CDR1 SGHTA, CDR2 FQGNSA. Trimming at V came to 5 bases and at J to 3 bases, leaving 7 bases not matched to a gene. The DNA for the CDR3 is TGTGCCAGCAGCATGGGACAGGGAGAGGACACTGAAGCTTTCTTT. It is translated as CASSMGQGEDTEAFF.

This clone was recorded a few times. J is TRBJ2-7 and V is TRBV25-1; 9 bases agree with TRBD1. The CDR3 is 15 residues long. With 3 bases clipped from V and 9 bases from J, the junction kept 12 bases outside the gene matches. CDR1 and CDR2 (germline): MGHDK, SYGVNS. DNA of the CDR3: TGTGCCAGCAGTGACCCGGGACAGGGCCTTCAGGGGCAGTACTTC. Translated, it gives CASSDPGQGLQGQYF.

This clone showed up just a few times. J is TRBJ2-1 and V is TRBV11-3; 8 bases align to TRBD2. J gave up 4 bases and V 3 bases, and 11 bases lay outside the gene matches. Germline assignment: CDR1 SGHNT and CDR2 YENEEA. The CDR3 has 17 amino acids. The CDR3 DNA reads as TGTGCCAGCAGCTTTACCCCAACTAGCGGATCGTACAATGAGCAGTTCTTC. It codes for CASSFTPTSGSYNEQFF.

This clone has more than one count but fewer than ten. Mismatch with germline at one junction end may stem from a read error. The chain is built from TRBV7-2 and TRBJ2-3; 7 bases are a match to TRBD2. Germline V gene sequence: CDR1 SGHTA, CDR2 FQGNSA. This CDR3 comprises 13 residues. The CDR3 sequence: CASSQGLADTQYF. CDR3 in DNA: TGCGCCAGCAGCCAAGGACTAGCAGATACGCAGTATTTT. Supplemented by reference TRBV7-2 and TRBJ2-3, the full variable domain reads GAGVSQSPSNKVTEKGKDVELRCDPISGHTALYWYRQSLGQGLEFLIYFQGNSAPDKSGLPSDRFSAERTGGSVSTLTIQRTQQEDSAVYLCASSQGLADTQYFGPGTRLTVL.

The gene calls are TRBV2 and TRBJ1-1; D unclear. The CDR3 totals 15 residues. CDR1 SNHLY and CDR2 FYNNEI come from the germline V gene. V was trimmed by 5 bases and J by 0 bases, leaving 13 bases between them. The CDR3 sequence is CASSLTGSLNTEAFF. CDR3 DNA sequence: TGTGCCAGCAGTCTGACGGGAAGCCTGAACACTGAAGCTTTCTTT.

This clone was seen a handful of times. V usage is TRBV15 and J usage is TRBJ2-7; weak D call: TRBD1 (5 bases). This CDR3 region has 16 residues. CDR1 is LNHNV, CDR2 YYDKDF, per germline (reference sequence). V lost 1 base, J lost 2 bases, and 15 bases lay in between. The CDR3 region is CATSRGGGEGAYEQYF. The CDR3 nucleotides are TGTGCCACCAGCAGAGGGGGCGGAGAAGGGGCCTACGAGCAGTACTTC.

This clone has more than one count but fewer than ten. A far larger clone is off by one base, so a read error is likely. V is TRBV12-5 and J is TRBJ2-6; D is uncertain. CDR1 LGHNT and CDR2 FRNRAP come from the germline V gene. The CDR3 loop spans 14 amino acids. The V end was cut by 7 bases, the J end by 2 bases, with 9 bases between. In DNA, the CDR3 is TGTGCTAGTGAACCTGGCGCTGGGGCCAACGTCCTGACTTTC. Translating it yields CASEPGAGANVLTF. Filled out from reference TRBV12-5 and TRBJ2-6, the complete variable domain reads DARVTQTPRHKVTEMGQEVTMRCQPILGHNTVFWYRQTMMQGLELLAYFRNRAPLDDSGMPKDRFSAEMPDATLATLKIQPSEPRDSAVYFCASEPGAGANVLTFGAGSRLTVL.

The sample holds many counts of this clone. The junction does not match germline at one end; this may be a read error. The chain employs TRBV15 and TRBJ2-1; possible D gene TRBD1, 5 bases. The CDR3 is made up of 14 amino acids. Germline CDR1 is LNHNV and CDR2 is YYDKDF (reference sequence). The CDR3 DNA reads as TGTGCCACTAGCAGGGATCTAACCAACAATGAGCAGTTCTTC. Translation: CATSRDLTNNEQFF.

A few counts support this clone. The chain carries TRBV5-1 and TRBJ2-5; possibly TRBD2 for D (6 bases). Trimming took off 0 bases at V and 4 bases at J, with 10 bases between the two ends. From germline, CDR1 is SGHRS and CDR2 YFSETQ. The length of the CDR3 is 14 residues. CDR3 nucleotides: TGCGCCAGCAGCTTGGGGACGGGAGTAGAGACCCAGTACTTC. Its protein product is CASSLGTGVETQYF.

The rearrangement uses TRBV28 and TRBJ2-7; D may be TRBD1 (6 bases). Germline V gene sequence: CDR1 MDHEN, CDR2 SYDVKM. V lost 0 bases, J lost 2 bases, and 14 bases lay in between. The CDR3 runs to 16 residues. This chain's CDR3 is CASSLWTGASPYEQYF. In DNA, the CDR3 is TGTGCCAGCAGTTTATGGACAGGCGCGTCACCCTACGAGCAGTACTTC. The whole variable domain, filled in from reference TRBV28 and TRBJ2-7, reads DVKVTQSSRYLVKRTGEKVFLECVQDMDHENMFWYRQDPGLGLRLIYFSYDVKMKEKGDIPEGYSVSREKKERFSLILESASTNQTSMYLCASSLWTGASPYEQYFGPGTRLTVT.

This clone has a handful of counts. The genes are TRBV7-2 and TRBJ2-3; D is unresolved. The V end was cut by 3 bases, the J end by 3 bases, with 10 bases between. In germline, CDR1 is SGHTA, CDR2 FQGNSA. There are 14 residues in the CDR3. The CDR3 loop is CASSFYSSTDTQYF. The CDR3 DNA follows: TGTGCCAGCAGCTTTTACAGCTCAACAGATACGCAGTATTTT.

This chain connects TRBV29-1 to TRBJ2-7; TRBD2 is a possible D gene (6 bases). This CDR3 spans 14 amino acids. Germline-derived CDR1 and CDR2 are SQVTM and ANQGSEA. Deletions cut 4 bases from V and 4 bases from J, with 17 bases between. CDR3 sequence reads: CSVAPTRGIYEQYF. The CDR3 DNA sequence: TGCAGCGTTGCTCCGACTAGAGGTATTTACGAGCAGTACTTC.

This clone was seen more than once but under ten times. It is likely a read error: a sequence one base away is far more abundant. Other DNA sequences in this specimen translate into the identical CDR3. The V gene is TRBV5-1, the J gene TRBJ2-7; maybe TRBD1 (5 bases). V was clipped by 3 bases and J by 3 bases, with 10 bases between them. The CDR3 is made up of 13 amino acids. Germline CDR1 reads SGHRS; CDR2 reads YFSETQ. The CDR3 DNA reads as TGCGCCAGCAGCTCCACAGGTCGCTACGAGCAGTACTTC. It encodes CASSSTGRYEQYF.

This clone was seen more than once but under ten times. The rearrangement links TRBV7-2 to TRBJ2-5, with D unresolved. This CDR3 is built from 14 residues. V was trimmed by 5 bases and J by 2 bases, leaving 12 bases between them. Germline loops: CDR1 SGHTA, CDR2 FQGNSA. The chain's CDR3 is CASSLDQQQETQYF. The CDR3 DNA follows: TGTGCCAGCAGCCTAGATCAACAGCAAGAGACCCAGTACTTC.

The table lists this clone with a few counts. The chain carries TRBV29-1 and TRBJ2-5; tentative D call: TRBD1 (5 bases). The germline V gene has CDR1 SQVTM and CDR2 ANQGSEA. The CDR3 covers 13 residues. V lost 3 bases and J lost 2, with 10 bases in between. CDR3 sequence reads: CSVETATQETQYF. In DNA, the CDR3 is TGCAGCGTTGAGACAGCGACACAAGAGACCCAGTACTTC.

The V call is TRBV7-2, the J call TRBJ2-3; D perhaps matches TRBD1 (6 bases). CDR1 SGHTA and CDR2 FQGNSA come from the germline V gene. This CDR3 is 14 amino acids long. The V gene lost 4 bases and the J gene lost 4 bases, with 12 bases spanning the gap. In DNA form, the CDR3 reads TGTGCCAGCAGCTCAGGGGTCCGGGCAGATACGCAGTATTTT. Amino acids: CASSSGVRADTQYF.

This chain uses TRBV5-4 with TRBJ2-1; 9 bases agree with TRBD2. The CDR3 extends over 16 amino acids. CDR1 and CDR2 from the germline V gene are SGHNT and YYREEE (reference sequence). J gave up 9 bases and V 4 bases, and 14 bases lay outside the gene matches. CDR3 protein: CASSPSSSGRIGEQFF. The CDR3, as DNA: TGTGCCAGCAGCCCCTCGAGTAGCGGGAGAATTGGTGAGCAGTTCTTC.

This clone was found many times. CDR3 coding DNA: TGTGCCAGCAGCTCACTAGCGGGGCGCACAGATACGCAGTATTTT. Amino acid sequence: CASSSLAGRTDTQYF. The chain carries TRBV11-2 and TRBJ2-3, with TRBD2 matching over 10 bases. CDR3 size: 15 residues. CDR1 SGHAT and CDR2 FQNNGV come from the germline V gene. V gave up 4 bases and J gave up 1 base; unmatched junction bases: 2.

The chain combines TRBV29-1 with TRBJ1-1; tentative D call: TRBD1 (6 bases). This CDR3 is built from 12 residues. Germline lookup yields CDR1 SQVTM and CDR2 ANQGSEA. Trimming pared 5 bases from V and 1 base from J, leaving 8 bases between. In DNA form, the CDR3 reads TGCAGCGTTAGGGGGAAGAACACTGAAGCTTTCTTT. This translates into CSVRGKNTEAFF.

The chain has TRBV29-1 and TRBJ1-1; D possibly corresponds to TRBD1 (6 bases). This CDR3 has 14 amino acids. Germline CDR1 SQVTM, CDR2 ANQGSEA. CDR3 DNA sequence: TGCAGTTCCAGGGGAGCCTCCCTGAACACTGAAGCTTTCTTT. This encodes CSSRGASLNTEAFF.